This is a list of T cell receptor beta chains from one sample in a study of radiation and T cells in renal cell carcinoma. Libraries were prepared by immunoSEQ multiplex PCR; TCRdb keeps only in-frame clonotypes and omits some of them. The sample contains about 59,000 clones, 65% to 85% of which appear only once. The material was blood, obtained from a patient whose treatment included radiotherapy and nephrectomy. The source of these receptors is a man aged 60 to 75 with renal cell carcinoma. The CDR3 runs from the conserved cysteine through the conserved F or W. The order of the fields is clone size, J gene, V gene, D gene, CDR3 protein, CDR3 DNA. A D gene is named only where the DNA matches it firmly. For some rows the clone size is stated as once, few or many, or as a class when expanded; others skip it.

-,TRBJ2-1,TRBV21-1,-,CASSKVIGLREQFF,TGTGCCAGCAGCAAAGTAATTGGCTTACGGGAGCAGTTCTTC
-,TRBJ1-2,TRBV5-3,-,CARSLDRANYGYTF,TGTGCCAGAAGCTTGGACAGAGCTAACTATGGCTACACCTTC
-,TRBJ2-5,TRBV5-4,TRBD1,CASSPTGQGMGQETQYF,TGTGCCAGCAGCCCAACGGGACAGGGAATGGGGCAAGAGACCCAGTACTTC
-,TRBJ2-1,TRBV9,TRBD1,CASSVVGQAGYNEQFF,TGTGCCAGCAGCGTAGTAGGACAGGCGGGCTACAATGAGCAGTTCTTC
-,TRBJ2-2,TRBV2,-,CASLELGVNTGELFF,TGTGCCAGTCTCGAATTAGGGGTGAACACCGGGGAGCTGTTTTTT
few,TRBJ1-3,TRBV6-5,-,CASSLTPVNTIYF,TGTGCCAGCAGTTTAACCCCAGTCAACACCATATATTTT
-,TRBJ1-2,TRBV30,-,CAWSVGYRTARGYTF,TGTGCCTGGAGTGTAGGGTATCGGACGGCGAGGGGCTACACCTTC
once,TRBJ1-4,TRBV5-5,-,CASSLQGSLTNEKLFF,TGTGCCAGCAGCTTGCAGGGTTCTTTAACTAATGAAAAACTGTTTTTT
-,TRBJ2-1,TRBV12-5,TRBD2,CASGMPGLAGGNEQFF,TGTGCTAGTGGTATGCCCGGACTAGCGGGGGGCAATGAGCAGTTCTTC
-,TRBJ2-2,TRBV9,-,CASSVAGGSGELFF,TGTGCCAGCAGCGTAGCCGGGGGATCAGGGGAGCTGTTTTTT
-,TRBJ2-1,TRBV7-6,TRBD2,CASSLVQAGGLFF,TGTGCCAGCAGCTTAGTTCAAGCGGGGGGGCTTTTCTTC
-,TRBJ1-2,TRBV7-9,-,CASSLVEEATSYGYTF,TGTGCCAGCAGCTTAGTTGAGGAGGCAACTTCCTATGGCTACACCTTC
-,TRBJ2-5,TRBV15,TRBD2,CATSVAGVQETQYF,TGTGCCACCAGCGTAGCGGGAGTACAAGAGACCCAGTACTTC
-,TRBJ2-1,TRBV25-1,TRBD2,CASSDPSRLAGSYNEQFF,TGTGCCAGCAGCGACCCCTCGCGGCTAGCGGGATCCTACAATGAGCAGTTCTTC
-,TRBJ2-4,TRBV7-9,TRBD2,CASSLALAGGENIQYF,TGTGCCAGCAGCTTAGCGCTAGCGGGAGGTGAAAACATTCAGTACTTC
-,TRBJ1-6,TRBV30,TRBD1,CAWSNGQDNSPLHF,TGTGCCTGGAGCAATGGACAGGATAATTCACCCCTCCACTTT
-,TRBJ1-2,TRBV2,TRBD1,CASSPTGVHGYTF,TGTGCCAGCAGTCCTACAGGGGTTCATGGCTACACCTTC
-,TRBJ2-5,TRBV30,-,CAWNLGAGQETQYF,TGTGCCTGGAACCTGGGGGCAGGCCAAGAGACCCAGTACTTC
-,TRBJ2-4,TRBV18,TRBD1,CASSPDRLIAKNIQYF,TGTGCCAGCTCGCCGGACAGGTTAATAGCCAAAAACATTCAGTACTTC
-,TRBJ2-2,TRBV12-5,-,CASGLGTGGVSDGELFF,TGTGCTAGTGGTTTGGGAACAGGAGGAGTCTCGGACGGGGAGCTGTTTTTT
-,TRBJ2-3,TRBV11-3,TRBD2,CASSLERIGRTNTQYF,TGTGCCAGCAGCTTAGAGAGGATCGGGAGGACAAATACGCAGTATTTT
-,TRBJ2-3,TRBV4-3,TRBD2,CASSQDLTSSTQYF,TGCGCCAGCAGCCAAGACTTGACTAGCTCTACGCAGTATTTT
-,TRBJ1-3,TRBV14,TRBD1,CASFTGGLGNTIYF,TGTGCCAGCTTCACAGGGGGCCTTGGAAACACCATATATTTT
few,TRBJ2-5,TRBV7-2,TRBD2,CASSLPSGKTQYF,TGTGCCAGCAGCTTACCTAGCGGAAAGACCCAGTACTTC
-,TRBJ2-1,TRBV15,TRBD1,CATSTRQGAYEQFF,TGTGCCACCAGCACCCGACAGGGGGCGTATGAGCAGTTCTTC
-,TRBJ1-2,TRBV7-8,-,CASSSPTGSYGYTF,TGTGCCAGCAGCTCGCCGACGGGGAGCTATGGCTACACCTTC
-,TRBJ2-5,TRBV5-6,-,CASSFARGGQETQYF,TGTGCCAGCAGCTTCGCCAGGGGCGGCCAAGAGACCCAGTACTTC
-,TRBJ2-4,TRBV7-8,-,CASSLGFGAKNIQYF,TGTGCCAGCAGCTTAGGATTCGGAGCCAAAAACATTCAGTACTTC